What follows describes a single T cell receptor (beta chain). Its antigen is unidentified. Likely a read error: the CDR3 ends without its conserved phenylalanine or tryptophan. These data are taken from a study of blood T cells in healthy people across ages. Study information: T cells yielded about one barcoded beta molecule per two cells through template switching.

Study results and limitations: TCR beta diversity per million T cells fell roughly linearly with age.

This CDR3 has 14 amino acids. The trim removed 3 bases at V and 10 bases at J, leaving 5 bases unmatched. The V gene's germline CDR1 is SNHLY and CDR2 FYNNEI. Through a sample-barcoded 5' primer and a J-beta primer mix, a second PCR was run for roughly 6 to 11 cycles. Per sample, CDR3-containing paired-end reads numbered at least 3 million. Each CDR3 protein gets one entry after TCRdb re-called the 5' RACE reads with MiXCR. This table holds 590,000 or so distinct CDR3 sequences, roughly 30% found once. The chain links TRBV2 to TRBJ2-1; 11 positions match TRBD2. This clonotype was sampled from a woman of 80 years or more in good health. Sequenced material: blood. CDR3 DNA: TGTGCCAGCAGTGAGACTAGCGGGGCTGGAGAGCAGTTCATC. It codes for CASSETSGAGEQFI.